This paragraph reports one T cell receptor (beta chain). Its antigen remains unidentified. CDR3 length equals 15 residues. V was clipped by 5 bases and J by 0 bases, with 11 bases between them. Germline values: CDR1 MDHEN, CDR2 SYDVKM. This specimen comes from a study of shared clonotypes between healthy human individuals. Study-level results: The naive CD4 repertoires of a handful of donors were compared, and approximately 5% of clonotypes were shared.

The table came from immunoSEQ multiplex PCR; TCRdb's copy has only in-frame clones and leaves some out. The sample records around 340,000 clones, around 70% being singletons. The chain joins TRBV28 to TRBJ1-3; D gene ambiguous. Sequenced sample: memory CD4+ T cells sorted from blood. The subset denotes: CD45RA-negative fraction. The receptor's source is a man aged 25 to 45 in good health. The CDR3 DNA reads as TGTGCCAGCAGTACGGACCGCAACTCTGGAAACACCATATATTTT. Its translation is CASSTDRNSGNTIYF.